Listed below are T cell receptor beta chains from one sample, sequenced in a study of T cell changes during pregnancy in multiple sclerosis. TCRdb's copy holds only in-frame clones and misses some; the assay was immunoSEQ multiplex PCR. Here the sample spans 40,000 or so clones, less than 95% being singletons. The input for sequencing was CD4+ T cells from peripheral blood mononuclear cells, taken in the first trimester of pregnancy. The receptors originated from a female donor in good health, enrolled as a control in a pregnancy study. Each CDR3 is given without its conserved first and last residue. The D gene is left open where the match is weak.

j_gene	v_gene	d_gene	CDR3aa
TRBJ1-2	TRBV19	.	ASTKGKGGYGYT
TRBJ2-1	TRBV4-1	TRBD2	ASNRGLASYNEQF
TRBJ2-7	TRBV4-1	TRBD1	ASSPGQGPGSYEQY
TRBJ1-1	TRBV5-6	TRBD1	ASSWDRGAEAF
TRBJ2-3	TRBV15	TRBD2	ATSTAGRLDTQY
TRBJ2-2	TRBV7-9	.	ASSLKQHTGELF
TRBJ1-4	TRBV7-2	TRBD1	ASSSSGGRNEKLF
TRBJ1-1	TRBV5-6	.	ASSPTGYTEAF
TRBJ1-1	TRBV7-2	.	ASSSQRDTEAF
TRBJ2-3	TRBV2	.	ASSADRQVTDTQY
TRBJ1-5	TRBV6-6	.	ASSYPGGGNQPQH
TRBJ1-1	TRBV5-4	.	ASSLYVNTEAF
TRBJ2-1	TRBV5-4	TRBD1	ASSLGDRDGEQF
TRBJ2-7	TRBV30	.	AWRKSRDTYEQY
TRBJ2-2	TRBV7-7	.	ASSLAGKGAGELF
TRBJ1-1	TRBV18	.	ASSPGVNTEAF
TRBJ2-3	TRBV2	TRBD2	ASKTSGGTDTQY
TRBJ1-1	TRBV5-4	TRBD1	ASSSGGQSTEAF
TRBJ1-1	TRBV18	.	ASSRYSGMNTEAF
TRBJ1-1	TRBV6-1	.	ATSEGSTEAF
TRBJ2-1	TRBV11-3	.	ASSLSGLEQF
TRBJ1-2	TRBV18	.	ASSPTPGTYGYT
TRBJ1-6	TRBV7-9	TRBD1	ASSSLTGAQSYNSPLH
TRBJ2-1	TRBV4-1	.	ASMPEFGANNEQF
TRBJ2-7	TRBV18	.	ASSPRGGIYEQY
TRBJ2-5	TRBV7-2	TRBD2	ASSLSTSGGKTQY
TRBJ1-6	TRBV6-1	.	ASKGVGGESPLH
TRBJ2-5	TRBV5-4	.	ASSLAQPGEKEIQY
TRBJ1-4	TRBV28	.	AHGREKLF
TRBJ1-2	TRBV6-5	TRBD1	ASKGGRGSYGYT
TRBJ2-7	TRBV7-2	.	ASSADRVREQY
TRBJ2-2	TRBV19	.	ASSRTTTGELF
TRBJ2-3	TRBV5-4	.	ASSWRANPSSSDTQY
TRBJ1-5	TRBV18	TRBD1	ASSRDRDQPQH
TRBJ2-7	TRBV28	.	ASSLTQARYEQY
TRBJ2-2	TRBV11-2	.	ASRSIQGNTGELF
TRBJ2-7	TRBV6-6	TRBD1	ASSYSGTGGDEQY
TRBJ1-3	TRBV11-3	.	ASSPFDGRGNTIY
TRBJ2-1	TRBV5-1	.	ASSFRGAGDEQF
TRBJ2-7	TRBV6-5	TRBD1	ASRTDRGVQY
TRBJ2-3	TRBV14	.	ASSRPTSPSTDTQY
TRBJ1-1	TRBV11-2	.	ASSFPPPEGF
TRBJ2-3	TRBV6-5	TRBD2	ASMGLDRTDTQY
TRBJ1-1	TRBV18	.	ASSYWTDRMNTEAF
TRBJ2-2	TRBV14	.	ASTRDSTGELF